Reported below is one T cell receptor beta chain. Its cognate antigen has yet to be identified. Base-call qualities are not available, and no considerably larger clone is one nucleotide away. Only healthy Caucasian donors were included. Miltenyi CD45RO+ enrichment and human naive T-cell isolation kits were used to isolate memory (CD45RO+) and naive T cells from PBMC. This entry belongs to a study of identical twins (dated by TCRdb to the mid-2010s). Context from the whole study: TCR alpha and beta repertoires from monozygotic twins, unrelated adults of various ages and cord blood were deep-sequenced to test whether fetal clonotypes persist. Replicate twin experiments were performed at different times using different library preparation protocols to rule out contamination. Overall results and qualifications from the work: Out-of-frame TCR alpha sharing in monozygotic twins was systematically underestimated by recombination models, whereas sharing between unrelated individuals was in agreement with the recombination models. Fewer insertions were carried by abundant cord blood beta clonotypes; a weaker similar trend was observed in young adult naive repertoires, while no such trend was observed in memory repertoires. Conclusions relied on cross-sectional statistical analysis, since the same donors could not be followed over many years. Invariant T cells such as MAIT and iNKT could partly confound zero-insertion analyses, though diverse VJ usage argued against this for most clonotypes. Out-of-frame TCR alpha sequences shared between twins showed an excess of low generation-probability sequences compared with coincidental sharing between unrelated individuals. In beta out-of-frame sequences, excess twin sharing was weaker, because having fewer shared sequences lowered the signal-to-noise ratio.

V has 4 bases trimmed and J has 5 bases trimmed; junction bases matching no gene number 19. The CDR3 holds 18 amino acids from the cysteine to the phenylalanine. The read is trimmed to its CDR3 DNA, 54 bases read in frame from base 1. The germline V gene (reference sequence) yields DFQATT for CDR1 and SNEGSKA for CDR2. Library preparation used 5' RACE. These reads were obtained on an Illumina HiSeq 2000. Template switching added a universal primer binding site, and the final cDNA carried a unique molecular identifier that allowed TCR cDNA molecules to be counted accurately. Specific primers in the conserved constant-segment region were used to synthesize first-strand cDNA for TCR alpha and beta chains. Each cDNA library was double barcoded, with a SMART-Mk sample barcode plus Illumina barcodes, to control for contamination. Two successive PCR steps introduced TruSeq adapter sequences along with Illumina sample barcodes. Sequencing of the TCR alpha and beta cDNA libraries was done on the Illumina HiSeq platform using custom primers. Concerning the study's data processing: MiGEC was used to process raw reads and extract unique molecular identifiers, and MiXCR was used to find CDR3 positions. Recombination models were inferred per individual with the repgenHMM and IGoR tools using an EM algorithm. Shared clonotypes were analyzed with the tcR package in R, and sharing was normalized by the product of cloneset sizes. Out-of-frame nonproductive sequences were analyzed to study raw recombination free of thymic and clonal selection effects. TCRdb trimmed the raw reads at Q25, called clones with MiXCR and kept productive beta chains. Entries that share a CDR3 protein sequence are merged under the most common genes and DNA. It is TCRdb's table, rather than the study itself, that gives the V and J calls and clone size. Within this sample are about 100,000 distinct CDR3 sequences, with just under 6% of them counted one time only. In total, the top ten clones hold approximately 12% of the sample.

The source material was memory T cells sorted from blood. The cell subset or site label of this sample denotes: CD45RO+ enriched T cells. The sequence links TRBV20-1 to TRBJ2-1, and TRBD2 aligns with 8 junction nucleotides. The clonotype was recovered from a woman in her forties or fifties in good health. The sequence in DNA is TGCAGTGCTACGGAACTAGCCGCCGGACTAGCAAAGCACAATGAGCAGTTCTTC. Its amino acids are CSATELAAGLAKHNEQFF.